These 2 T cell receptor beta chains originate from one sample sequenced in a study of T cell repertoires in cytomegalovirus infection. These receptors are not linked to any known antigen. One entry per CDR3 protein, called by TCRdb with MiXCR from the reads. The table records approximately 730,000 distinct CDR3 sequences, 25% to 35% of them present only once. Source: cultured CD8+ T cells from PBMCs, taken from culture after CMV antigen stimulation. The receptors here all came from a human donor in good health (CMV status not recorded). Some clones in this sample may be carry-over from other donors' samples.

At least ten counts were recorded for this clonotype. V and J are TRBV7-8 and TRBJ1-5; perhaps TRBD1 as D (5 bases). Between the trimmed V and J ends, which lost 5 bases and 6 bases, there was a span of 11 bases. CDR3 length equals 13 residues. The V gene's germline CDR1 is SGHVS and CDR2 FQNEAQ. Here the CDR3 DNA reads TGTGCCAGCAGCGGGGGTGCTGGTCAGCCCCAGCATTTT. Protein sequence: CASSGGAGQPQHF.

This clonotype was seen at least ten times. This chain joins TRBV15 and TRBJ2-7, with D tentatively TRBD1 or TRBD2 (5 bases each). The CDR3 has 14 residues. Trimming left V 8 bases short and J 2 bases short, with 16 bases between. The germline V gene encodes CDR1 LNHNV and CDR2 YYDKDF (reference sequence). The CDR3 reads CATRHTGTAYEQYF. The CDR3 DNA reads TGTGCCACCCGCCACACCGGGACGGCCTACGAGCAGTACTTC. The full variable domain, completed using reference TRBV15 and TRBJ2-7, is DAMVIQNPRYQVTQFGKPVTLSCSQTLNHNVMYWYQQKSSQAPKLLFHYYDKDFNNEADTPDNFQSRRPNTSFCFLDIRSPGLGDTAMYLCATRHTGTAYEQYFGPGTRLTVT.